The 18 T cell receptor beta chains below come from one sample, sequenced in a study (dated by TCRdb to about 2015). Library construction relied on 5' RACE. Data came from an Illumina MiSeq. The public reads were quality trimmed at Q25 with fastp and then assembled into clones with MiXCR by TCRdb, keeping productive beta chains. For every CDR3 protein sequence, its rows merge into one entry that carries the most common genes and DNA. In all, the sample holds about 10,000 distinct CDR3 sequences, and 27% of those were seen once. The ten largest account for over 4.5% of the sample. The sequenced sample was naive CD4+ T cells sorted from a lymph node. The sample's cell subset or site label is to be understood as: naive CD4+ T cells, CD4+CD45RA+CD25-. These TCRs come from a female donor with breast cancer.

The sample holds many counts of this clonotype. The chain uses TRBV5-8 and TRBJ1-1, with a possible D match to TRBD1 (6 bases). This CDR3 has 20 residues. Germline V gives CDR1 SGHTS, CDR2 YDEGEE. V lost 0 bases and J lost 1, with 25 bases in between. The CDR3 nucleotides are TGTGCCAGCAGCTTGGGTGGGGGGCGGACGATAAGATACACGAACACTGAAGCTTTCTTT. Translating it yields CASSLGGGRTIRYTNTEAFF.

This clonotype was found many times. The genes are TRBV6-6 and TRBJ2-3, with 7 positions matching TRBD2. This CDR3 has 17 residues. Germline-derived CDR1 and CDR2 are MNHNY and SVGAGI (reference sequence). V lost 6 bases and J lost 4; bases outside the gene matches: 16. The CDR3 spells CASSSDFREGQPDTQYF. The DNA for the CDR3 is TGTGCCAGCAGCTCCGACTTCAGGGAGGGCCAGCCAGATACGCAGTATTTT.

This clonotype was found many times. The chain combines TRBV20-1 with TRBJ2-1, with 10 nucleotides matching TRBD2. Per the germline V gene, CDR1 is DFQATT and CDR2 is SNEGSKA (reference sequence). The CDR3 is made up of 15 amino acids. The V segment lost 2 bases and the J segment 4 bases; nucleotides outside the gene matches: 5. The CDR3 coding sequence is TGCAGTGCTAGACCTAGCGGGAGAGCTTACAATGAGCAGTTCTTC. Its translation: CSARPSGRAYNEQFF.

This clonotype has at least ten counts. J is TRBJ1-1 and V is TRBV5-1, with D perhaps TRBD1 (5 bases). The CDR3 is 15 residues long. Trimming removed 0 bases from V and 5 bases from J, with 14 bases in between. The germline gives CDR1 SGHRS, CDR2 YFSETQ. CDR3: CASSLGDIRGTEAFF. The DNA of the CDR3 is TGCGCCAGCAGCTTGGGCGACATCCGGGGGACTGAAGCTTTCTTT.

This clonotype showed up many times. The chain is built from TRBV6-5 and TRBJ2-7, with 9 bases identical to TRBD2. The CDR3 is made up of 16 amino acids. Germline CDR1 MNHEY, CDR2 SVGAGI. The J segment lost 4 bases and the V segment lost 2 bases, leaving 9 bases of the junction unmatched. CDR3 residues: CASSYNPGLAGYEQYF. The CDR3 DNA follows: TGTGCCAGCAGTTACAATCCGGGGCTAGCGGGATACGAGCAGTACTTC.

This clonotype rates as medium-sized (0.01 to 0.1%). This chain links TRBV6-5 with TRBJ2-1; 14 nucleotides match TRBD2. The CDR3 spans 14 residues. V gave up 6 bases and J gave up 12 bases; unmatched junction bases: 7. The germline gives CDR1 MNHEY, CDR2 SVGAGI. CDR3 coding DNA: TGTGCCAGCAGCCCGGGACTAGCGGGAGACAGGCAGTTCTTC. Translation: CASSPGLAGDRQFF.

This clonotype occurred many times. This chain's CDR3 is CASSEIGLADTYEQYF. The CDR3 nucleotides are TGTGCCAGCAGTGAGATTGGACTAGCGGACACCTACGAGCAGTACTTC. This rearrangement joins TRBV25-1 to TRBJ2-7, with 10 nucleotides matching TRBD2. Per germline, CDR1 MGHDK and CDR2 SYGVNS. CDR3 length: 16 residues. The trim removed 3 bases at V and 2 bases at J, leaving 7 bases unmatched.

The table lists this clonotype with many counts. This chain joins TRBV2 and TRBJ2-1, with TRBD2 matching 12 bases. The ends lost 5 bases at V and 8 bases at J; junction bases unmatched: 7. This CDR3 region has 15 residues. CDR1 is SNHLY, CDR2 FYNNEI, per germline. The CDR3 nucleotides read TGTGCCAGCAGTCGAACTAGCGGGAGGAGGGATGAGCAGTTCTTC. It is translated as CASSRTSGRRDEQFF.

The genes are TRBV25-1 and TRBJ1-2, with D uncertain. The length of the CDR3 is 14 residues. Trimming left V 1 base short and J 5 bases short, with 11 bases between. Germline V CDR1 and CDR2: MGHDK, SYGVNS. CDR3 in amino acids: CASSELTVPYGYTF. The DNA for the CDR3 is TGTGCCAGCAGTGAATTAACAGTGCCTTATGGCTACACCTTC.

This clonotype is medium-sized by share. DNA of the CDR3: TGTGCCAGCAGTTTAGGACAGTCAAATCAGCCCCAGCATTTT. Amino acid sequence: CASSLGQSNQPQHF. This chain joins TRBV12-3 or TRBV12-4 and TRBJ1-5; TRBD1 is a possible D gene (5 bases). Trimming left V 1 base short and J 4 bases short, with 8 bases between. The CDR3 loop spans 14 amino acids.

The chain employs TRBV11-2 and TRBJ1-1; the match to TRBD1 covers 8 bases. CDR1 is SGHAT, CDR2 FQNNGV, per germline. The CDR3 has 16 amino acids. The trim removed 5 bases at V and 4 bases at J, leaving 12 bases unmatched. The CDR3 coding sequence is TGTGCCAGCAGCCAACCAACAGGGGGGGTTGGCACTGAAGCTTTCTTT. It encodes CASSQPTGGVGTEAFF.

Concerning this clonotype: Just one base apart from a much larger clone, this may be a read error. This rearrangement joins TRBV5-1 to TRBJ1-5, with TRBD1 as a possible D gene (6 bases). The V and J ends lost 4 bases and 10 bases respectively, with 18 bases between them. CDR1 is SGHRS and CDR2 is YFSETQ in the germline V gene. The CDR3 is made up of 14 amino acids. Written as DNA, the CDR3 is TGCGCCAGCAGCATACAGGGCGAAGGGGATCCCCAGCATTTT. Translated, it gives CASSIQGEGDPQHF.

This clonotype was recorded a few times. This may arise from a read error, as a much more abundant clone is one base away. V usage is TRBV21-1 and J usage is TRBJ2-7. TRBV21-1 is given as a pseudogene. This CDR3 is 18 amino acids long. For the CDR3, the DNA is TGTGCCAGCAGCAAAGTGCTAAAAGTGGAGACAGGAGCCTACGAGCAGTACTTC. Translating it yields CASSKVLKVETGAYEQYF.

In the case of this clonotype: The limits of the CDR3 on the DNA are not certain, so only TCRdb's listed CDR3 is given. The gene calls are TRBV29-1 and TRBJ1-5. Germline V gene lookup returns CDR1 SQVTM and CDR2 ANQGSEA. The CDR3 spans 13 residues, counting both ends. This chain's CDR3 is CSVGRGSNQPQLF.

Note on this clonotype: Likely a read error: the CDR3 ends without its conserved phenylalanine or tryptophan. It is unclear where the CDR3 begins or ends on the DNA, so no DNA is shown, and the CDR3 is as TCRdb lists it. The rearrangement links TRBV4-1 to TRBJ2-7; the tabulated D call, TRBD2, remains unverified against the DNA. From germline, CDR1 is MGHRA and CDR2 YSYEKL. The CDR3 length is 10 residues, termini included. CDR3 residues: CASSHPGLAG.

This clonotype is medium-sized by share. This chain links TRBV18 with TRBJ2-1, with 8 bases aligning to TRBD1. Germline CDR1 KGHSH, CDR2 LQKENI. Trimming at V came to 3 bases and at J to 4 bases, leaving 11 bases not matched to a gene. The CDR3 consists of 17 residues. The CDR3 nucleotides read TGTGCCAGCTCACCTCCGACCTGGACAGGGAATTACAATGAGCAGTTCTTC. It yields the protein CASSPPTWTGNYNEQFF.

As to this clonotype: A read error is likely, as this CDR3 ends without the conserved phenylalanine or tryptophan. No DNA is shown, since the ends of the CDR3 on it are uncertain; the CDR3 is the one TCRdb lists. The chain is built from TRBV7-2 and TRBJ2-2; whether TRBD2, the table's D call, matches the DNA was not checked. Germline V gives CDR1 SGHTA, CDR2 FQGNSA. The CDR3 length is 15 residues, termini included. The CDR3 reads CASRGLASNTGELSS.

In its sample, this clonotype is medium-sized. This sequence joins TRBV10-2 and TRBJ2-1, with a tentative D call TRBD1 (6 bases). Germline V gives CDR1 WSHSY, CDR2 SAAADI. This CDR3 has 16 residues. Trimming removed 6 bases from V and 3 bases from J, with 18 bases in between. As DNA, the CDR3 is TGCGCCAGCAGCTATTCAAGGGGGTCCTACTACAATGAGCAGTTCTTC. Translated: CASSYSRGSYYNEQFF.